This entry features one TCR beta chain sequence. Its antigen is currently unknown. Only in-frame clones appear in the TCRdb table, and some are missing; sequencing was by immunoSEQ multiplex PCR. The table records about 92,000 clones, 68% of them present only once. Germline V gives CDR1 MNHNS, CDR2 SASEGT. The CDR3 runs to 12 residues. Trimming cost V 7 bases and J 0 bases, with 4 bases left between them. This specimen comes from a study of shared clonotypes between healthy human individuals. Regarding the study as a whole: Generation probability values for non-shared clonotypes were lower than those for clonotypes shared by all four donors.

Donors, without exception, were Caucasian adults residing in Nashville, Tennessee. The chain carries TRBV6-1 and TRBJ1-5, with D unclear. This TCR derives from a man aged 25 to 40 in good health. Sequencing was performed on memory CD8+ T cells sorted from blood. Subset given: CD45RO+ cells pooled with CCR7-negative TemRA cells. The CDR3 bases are TGTGCCAGCACGGGTAGCAATCAGCCCCAGCATTTT. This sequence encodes CASTGSNQPQHF.